This T cell receptor (beta chain) was identified in a study of shared clonotypes between healthy human individuals. Study as a whole: Per donor, CD8 memory used one plate, CD8 naive used two, CD4 memory used three and CD4 naive used three.

Notes on the study in general: Of the naive CD4 clonotypes, 4% to 5% were shared across a handful of donors. The small donor group covered limited genetic and exposure diversity. Larger estimated richness was generally seen in naive subsets than in memory subsets.

J was trimmed by 4 bases and V by 1 base; bases with no gene match: 6. There are 16 residues in the CDR3. Germline assignment: CDR1 LGHNA and CDR2 YNFKEQ. Sequenced by immunoSEQ multiplex PCR; TCRdb stores in-frame clones only, minus some. The sample has about 980,000 clones, approximately 80% seen once. This clone was recorded once. Antigen specificity is unknown. The sequenced material came from memory CD4+ T cells sorted from blood. Subset given: CD45RA-negative fraction. The sequence derives from a man aged 18 to 29 in good health. The rearrangement uses TRBV4-2 and TRBJ2-5, with 10 bases matching TRBD2. CDR3 amino acids: CASSQGSGGAVETQYF. DNA of the CDR3: TGTGCCAGCAGCCAAGGCAGCGGGGGGGCCGTAGAGACCCAGTACTTC.